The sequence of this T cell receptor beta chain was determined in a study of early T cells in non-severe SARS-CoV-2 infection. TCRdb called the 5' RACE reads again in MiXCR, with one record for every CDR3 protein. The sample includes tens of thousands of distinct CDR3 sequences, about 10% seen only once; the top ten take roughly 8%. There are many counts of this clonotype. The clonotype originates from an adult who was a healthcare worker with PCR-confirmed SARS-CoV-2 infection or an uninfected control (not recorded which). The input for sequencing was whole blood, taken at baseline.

The CDR3 protein is CASSSLKDSRPNEQFF. In DNA, the CDR3 is TGTGCCAGCTCCTCCTTAAAGGACTCCAGGCCCAATGAGCAGTTCTTC. The chain is built from TRBV27 and TRBJ2-1, with D tentatively TRBD2 (5 bases). Germline V gene lookup returns CDR1 MNHEY and CDR2 SMNVEV (reference sequence). Between the trimmed V and J ends, which lost 8 bases and 6 bases, there was a span of 23 bases. This CDR3 is 16 amino acids long.